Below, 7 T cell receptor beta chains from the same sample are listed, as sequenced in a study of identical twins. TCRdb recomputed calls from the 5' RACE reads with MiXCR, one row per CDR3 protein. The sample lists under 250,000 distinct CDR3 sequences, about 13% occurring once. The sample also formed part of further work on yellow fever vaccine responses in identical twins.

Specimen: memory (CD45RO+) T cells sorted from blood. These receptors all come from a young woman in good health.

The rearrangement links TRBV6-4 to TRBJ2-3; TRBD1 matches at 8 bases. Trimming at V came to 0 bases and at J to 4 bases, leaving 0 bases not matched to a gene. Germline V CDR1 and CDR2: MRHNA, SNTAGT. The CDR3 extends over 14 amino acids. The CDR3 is CASSDSQGADTQYF. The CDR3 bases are TGTGCCAGCAGTGACTCACAGGGGGCAGATACGCAGTATTTT.

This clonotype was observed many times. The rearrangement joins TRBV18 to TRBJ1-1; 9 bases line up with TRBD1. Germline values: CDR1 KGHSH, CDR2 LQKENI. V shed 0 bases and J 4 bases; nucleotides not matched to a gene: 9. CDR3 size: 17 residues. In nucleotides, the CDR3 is TGTGCCAGCTCACCACCCCGGGACAGGGTCCGTAGCACTGAAGCTTTCTTT. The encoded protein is CASSPPRDRVRSTEAFF.

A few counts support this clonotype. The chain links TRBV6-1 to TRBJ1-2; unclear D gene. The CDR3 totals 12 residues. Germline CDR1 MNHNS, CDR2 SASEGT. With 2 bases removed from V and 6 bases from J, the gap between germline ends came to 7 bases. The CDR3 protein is CASSEIGNGYTF. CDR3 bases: TGTGCCAGCAGTGAAATAGGGAATGGCTACACCTTC.

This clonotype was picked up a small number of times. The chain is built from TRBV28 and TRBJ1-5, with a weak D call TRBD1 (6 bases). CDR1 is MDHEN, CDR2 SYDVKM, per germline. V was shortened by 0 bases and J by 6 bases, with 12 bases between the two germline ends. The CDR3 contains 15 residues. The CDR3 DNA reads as TGTGCCAGCAGTTTATGGGGGGCTTTTGTTCAGCCCCAGCATTTT. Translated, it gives CASSLWGAFVQPQHF.

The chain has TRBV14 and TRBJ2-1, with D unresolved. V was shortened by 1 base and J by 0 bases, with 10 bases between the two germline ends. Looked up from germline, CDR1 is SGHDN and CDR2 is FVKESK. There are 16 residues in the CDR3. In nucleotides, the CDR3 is TGTGCCAGCAGCCAAGCTATGGGAACCTCCTACAATGAGCAGTTCTTC. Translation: CASSQAMGTSYNEQFF.

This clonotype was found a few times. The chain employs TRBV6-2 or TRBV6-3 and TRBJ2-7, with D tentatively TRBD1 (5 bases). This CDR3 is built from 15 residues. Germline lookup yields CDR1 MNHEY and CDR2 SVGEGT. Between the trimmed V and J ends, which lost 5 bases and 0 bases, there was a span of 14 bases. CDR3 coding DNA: TGTGCCAGCAGTAACCGCGGACAACTCTCCTACGAGCAGTACTTC. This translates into CASSNRGQLSYEQYF.

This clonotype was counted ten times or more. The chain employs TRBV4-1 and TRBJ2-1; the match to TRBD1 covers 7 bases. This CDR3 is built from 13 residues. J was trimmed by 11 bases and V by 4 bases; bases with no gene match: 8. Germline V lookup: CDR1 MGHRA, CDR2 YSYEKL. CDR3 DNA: TGCGCCAGCAGCCCCTCCCTAGGGGGCCAGCAGTTCTTC. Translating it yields CASSPSLGGQQFF.